A selection of T cell receptor beta chains follows, all from one sample in a study of T cells in localized non-small cell lung cancer. Sequenced by immunoSEQ multiplex PCR; TCRdb stores in-frame clones only, minus some. The data hold about 36,000 clones, with about 83% observed a single time. Sequencing used peripheral blood, obtained before any cancer treatment. The receptors were gathered from a woman aged 35 to 70 with stage I lung adenocarcinoma. CDR3s include the opening cysteine and the closing phenylalanine or tryptophan. A D gene is named only where the DNA matches it firmly. Where a row states a size, it is once, few, many or the class of an expanded clone; other rows omit it.

j_gene | abundance | d_gene | v_gene | CDR3aa | CDR3nt
TRBJ2-3 | . | . | TRBV9 | CASSVVRTPRPTDTQYF | TGTGCCAGCAGCGTAGTGCGGACACCAAGGCCCACAGATACGCAGTATTTT
TRBJ2-2 | . | . | TRBV7-2 | CASSQQIRTGELFF | TGTGCCAGCAGCCAACAAATACGAACCGGGGAGCTGTTTTTT
TRBJ2-3 | . | TRBD2 | TRBV5-5 | CASSFSGGADTQYF | TGTGCCAGCAGCTTTAGCGGGGGGGCAGATACGCAGTATTTT
TRBJ1-2 | few | . | TRBV7-2 | CASSSRRQNYGYTF | TGTGCCAGCAGCTCCCGACGGCAGAACTATGGCTACACCTTC
TRBJ2-7 | . | . | TRBV6-5 | CASSRQRQAYEQYF | TGTGCCAGCAGTCGGCAAAGGCAGGCCTACGAGCAGTACTTC
TRBJ1-6 | few | TRBD1 | TRBV5-5 | CASSSDRGNSPLHF | TGTGCCAGCAGCTCCGACAGGGGAAATTCACCCCTCCACTTT
TRBJ2-7 | . | . | TRBV10-1 | CASSLTLLGEQYF | TGCGCCAGCAGTTTAACTCTCCTAGGGGAGCAGTACTTC
TRBJ1-1 | . | . | TRBV9 | CASSVVSGGEAFF | TGTGCCAGCAGCGTAGTCTCTGGGGGCGAAGCTTTCTTT
TRBJ2-5 | . | . | TRBV2 | CASSEEETQYF | TGTGCCAGCAGTGAAGAGGAGACCCAGTACTTC
TRBJ2-7 | . | . | TRBV5-6 | CASSLTGYPYEQYF | TGTGCCAGCAGCTTGACAGGGTACCCCTACGAGCAGTACTTC
TRBJ1-1 | . | TRBD1 | TRBV5-4 | CASSRSQGAPEAFF | TGTGCCAGCAGCCGTTCACAGGGGGCCCCTGAAGCTTTCTTT
TRBJ1-6 | . | TRBD1 | TRBV28 | CASTTLRDRGGDSPLHF | TGTGCCAGCACCACCCTCCGGGACAGGGGTGGAGATTCACCCCTCCACTTT
TRBJ1-1 | . | . | TRBV15 | CATSTRGGTEAFF | TGTGCCACCAGCACGAGGGGGGGCACTGAAGCTTTCTTT
TRBJ1-1 | . | . | TRBV18 | CASSPQAANTEAFF | TGTGCCAGCTCACCACAGGCGGCTAACACTGAAGCTTTCTTT